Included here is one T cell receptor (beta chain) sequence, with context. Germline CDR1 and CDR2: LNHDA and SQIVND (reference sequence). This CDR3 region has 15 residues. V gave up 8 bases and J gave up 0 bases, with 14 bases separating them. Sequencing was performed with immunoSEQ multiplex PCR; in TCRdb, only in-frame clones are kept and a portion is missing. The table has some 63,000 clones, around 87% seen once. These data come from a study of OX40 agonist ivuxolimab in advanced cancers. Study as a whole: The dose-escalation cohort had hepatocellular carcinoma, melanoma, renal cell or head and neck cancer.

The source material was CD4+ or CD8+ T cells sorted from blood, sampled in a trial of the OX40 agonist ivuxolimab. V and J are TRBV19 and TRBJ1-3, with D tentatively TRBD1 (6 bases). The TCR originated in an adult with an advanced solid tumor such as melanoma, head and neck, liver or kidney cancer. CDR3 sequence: CASQRTATSGNTIYF. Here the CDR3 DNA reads TGTGCCAGTCAGAGGACAGCAACCTCTGGAAACACCATATATTTT.